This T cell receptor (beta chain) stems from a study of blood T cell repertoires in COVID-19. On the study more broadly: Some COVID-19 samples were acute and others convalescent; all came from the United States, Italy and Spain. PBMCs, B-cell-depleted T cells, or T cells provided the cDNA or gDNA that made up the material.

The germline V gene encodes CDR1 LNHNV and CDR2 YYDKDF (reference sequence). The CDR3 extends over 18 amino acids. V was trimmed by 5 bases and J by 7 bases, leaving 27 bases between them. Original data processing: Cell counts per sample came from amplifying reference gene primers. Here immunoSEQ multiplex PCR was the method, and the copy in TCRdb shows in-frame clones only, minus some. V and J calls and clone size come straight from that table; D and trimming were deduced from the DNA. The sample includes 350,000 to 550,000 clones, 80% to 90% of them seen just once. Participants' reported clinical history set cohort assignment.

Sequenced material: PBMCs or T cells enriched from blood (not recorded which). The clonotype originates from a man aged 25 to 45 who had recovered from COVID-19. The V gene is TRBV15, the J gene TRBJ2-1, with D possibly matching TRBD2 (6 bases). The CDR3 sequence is CATSLTFAGLGYRNEQFF. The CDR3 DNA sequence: TGTGCCACCAGCTTGACGTTCGCGGGACTTGGCTACAGGAATGAGCAGTTCTTC.